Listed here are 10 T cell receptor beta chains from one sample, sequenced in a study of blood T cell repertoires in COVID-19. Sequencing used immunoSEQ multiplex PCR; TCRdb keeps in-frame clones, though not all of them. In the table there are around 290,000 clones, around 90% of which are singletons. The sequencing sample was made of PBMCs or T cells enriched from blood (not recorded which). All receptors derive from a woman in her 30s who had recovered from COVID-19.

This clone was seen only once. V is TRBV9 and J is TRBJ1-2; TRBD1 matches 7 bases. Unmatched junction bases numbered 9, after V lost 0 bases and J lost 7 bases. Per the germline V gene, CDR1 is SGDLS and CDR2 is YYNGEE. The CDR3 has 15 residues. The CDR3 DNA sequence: TGTGCCAGCAGCGTAGCCCGACAGGGTGTGCGTGGCTACACCTTC. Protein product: CASSVARQGVRGYTF.

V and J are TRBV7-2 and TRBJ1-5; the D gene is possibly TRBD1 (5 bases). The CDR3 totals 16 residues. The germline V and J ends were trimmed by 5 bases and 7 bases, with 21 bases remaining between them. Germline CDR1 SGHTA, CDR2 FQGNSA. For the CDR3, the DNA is TGTGCCAGCAGCCCAAGCGGGACGAGAGGAAGCCAGCCCCAGCATTTT. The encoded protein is CASSPSGTRGSQPQHF. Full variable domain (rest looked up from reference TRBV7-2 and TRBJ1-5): GAGVSQSPSNKVTEKGKDVELRCDPISGHTALYWYRQSLGQGLEFLIYFQGNSAPDKSGLPSDRFSAERTGGSVSTLTIQRTQQEDSAVYLCASSPSGTRGSQPQHFGDGTRLSIL.

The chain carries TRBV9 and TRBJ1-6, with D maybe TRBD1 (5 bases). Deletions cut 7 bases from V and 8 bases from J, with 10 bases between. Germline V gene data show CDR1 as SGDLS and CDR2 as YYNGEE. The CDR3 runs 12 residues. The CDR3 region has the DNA TGTGCCAGCGGACAATGGGATTCACCCCTCCACTTT. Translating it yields CASGQWDSPLHF.

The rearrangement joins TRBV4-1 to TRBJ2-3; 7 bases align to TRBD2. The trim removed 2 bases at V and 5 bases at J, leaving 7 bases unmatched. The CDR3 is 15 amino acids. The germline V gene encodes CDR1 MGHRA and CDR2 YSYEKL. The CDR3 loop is CASSQPGLPRDTQYF. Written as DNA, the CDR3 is TGCGCCAGCAGCCAACCGGGACTACCCAGAGATACGCAGTATTTT.

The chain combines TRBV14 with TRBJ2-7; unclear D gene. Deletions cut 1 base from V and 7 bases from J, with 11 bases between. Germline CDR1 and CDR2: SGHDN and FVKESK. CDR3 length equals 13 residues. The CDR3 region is CASSQAPQREQYF. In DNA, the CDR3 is TGTGCCAGCAGCCAAGCCCCGCAGAGGGAGCAGTACTTC.

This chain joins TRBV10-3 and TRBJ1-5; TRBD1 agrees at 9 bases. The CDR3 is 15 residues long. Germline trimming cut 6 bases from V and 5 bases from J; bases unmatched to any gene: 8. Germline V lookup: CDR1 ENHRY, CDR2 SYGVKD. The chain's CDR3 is CAIRSGTGYDQPQHF. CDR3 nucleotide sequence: TGTGCCATCAGGTCCGGGACAGGGTATGATCAGCCCCAGCATTTT.

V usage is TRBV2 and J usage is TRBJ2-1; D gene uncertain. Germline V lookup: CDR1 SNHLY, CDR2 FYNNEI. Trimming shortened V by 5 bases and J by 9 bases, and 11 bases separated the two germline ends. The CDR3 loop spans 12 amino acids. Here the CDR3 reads CASSTLVSEQFF. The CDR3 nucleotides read TGTGCCAGCAGTACCCTAGTATCTGAGCAGTTCTTC.

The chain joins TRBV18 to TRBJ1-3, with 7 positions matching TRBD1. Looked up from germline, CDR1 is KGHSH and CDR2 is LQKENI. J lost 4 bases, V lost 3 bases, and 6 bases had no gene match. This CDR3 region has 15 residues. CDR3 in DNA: TGTGCCAGCTCACCCCCCCAGGGGGGAGGAAACACCATATATTTT. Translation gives CASSPPQGGGNTIYF.

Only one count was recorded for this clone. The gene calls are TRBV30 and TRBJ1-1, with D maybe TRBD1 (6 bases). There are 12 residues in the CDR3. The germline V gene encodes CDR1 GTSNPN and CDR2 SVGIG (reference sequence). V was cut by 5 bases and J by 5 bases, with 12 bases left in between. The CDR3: CAWVRGRTEAFF. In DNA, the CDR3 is TGTGCCTGGGTCAGGGGTAGGACTGAAGCTTTCTTT.

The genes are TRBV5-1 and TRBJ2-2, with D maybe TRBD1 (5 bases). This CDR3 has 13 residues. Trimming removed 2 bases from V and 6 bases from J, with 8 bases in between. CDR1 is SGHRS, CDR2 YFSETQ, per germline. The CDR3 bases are TGCGCCAGCAGCTTCCAGGGTTCCGGGGAGCTGTTTTTT. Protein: CASSFQGSGELFF.